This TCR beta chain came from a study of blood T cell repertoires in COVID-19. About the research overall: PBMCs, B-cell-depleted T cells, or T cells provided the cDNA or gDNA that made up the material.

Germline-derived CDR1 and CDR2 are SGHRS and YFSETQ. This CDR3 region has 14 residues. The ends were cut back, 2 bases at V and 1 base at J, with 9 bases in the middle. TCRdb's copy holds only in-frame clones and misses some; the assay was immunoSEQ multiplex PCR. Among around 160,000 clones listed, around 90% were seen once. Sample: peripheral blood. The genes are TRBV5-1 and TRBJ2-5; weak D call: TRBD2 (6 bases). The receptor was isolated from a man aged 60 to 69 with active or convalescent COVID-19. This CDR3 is CASSFSGGQETQYF. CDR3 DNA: TGCGCCAGCAGCTTTTCCGGGGGCCAAGAGACCCAGTACTTC.